This T cell receptor (beta chain) originates from a study of blood T cell repertoires in COVID-19 (dated by TCRdb to the early 2020s). For the study in its entirety: Samples from collaborators originated in the United States, Italy and Spain and spanned both the acute and convalescent phases of COVID-19. The prospective study material was composed of cDNA or gDNA derived from T cells, B-cell-depleted T cells, or PBMCs. Subjects who had been exposed to COVID-19, were actively infected with it, or had recovered from it provided the deeply sampled blood TCRbeta repertoires that made up the dataset. The repertoires were released in a freely available public database meant as a resource for research on the immune response to SARS-CoV-2. Samples were obtained from the ongoing ImmuneRACE study (first 160 participants) and from 1,254 subjects provided by 6 global collaborators. A de-identified subject ID, COVID-19 status, age in years and sex were almost always included in the sample metadata. Where HLA class I and class II types were available, the types were taken from metadata supplied by the sample provider, not from assay-based typing.

Details on this clone: Its recognized antigen is unknown. Nothing much larger sits one base from this clone, and base qualities are not available.

Whole blood was collected in K2EDTA tubes by collaborating institutions according to the institutions' own protocols. For TCRbeta analysis, collaborators shipped samples in one of three forms: frozen whole blood, isolated PBMCs, or DNA extracted from either of those sample types. The immunoSEQ Assay, a bias-controlled multiplex PCR, was used to amplify TCRbeta CDR3 regions from genomic DNA. The paper's processing steps were these. The number of nucleated cells in each sample was estimated from the amplification of reference gene primers within the assay. To quantify the absolute abundance of each unique TCRbeta CDR3 rearrangement, sequence reads were collapsed and filtered. Productive Simpson clonality was computed per sample as the square root of Simpson's diversity index over productive rearrangements. Imported from immuneACCESS, the table was reduced by TCRdb to in-frame sequences with V and J called. These copies leave out some clones; in studies compared against another copy, an unresolved V gene accounts for under half, and the cause of the remainder is not known. V and J calls and clone size are given by that table; D and trimming were obtained from the DNA. The sample table shows roughly 30,000 clones, and approximately 84% are seen once. Of the sample, about 9.8% is held by the ten largest clones.

What the work shows at the level of the full study, not this receptor alone: The quantity of clinical and demographic metadata differed by source and by participant and was supplied without curation.

The TCR sequence derives from a man older than 75 with active COVID-19. The specimen was peripheral blood.

The base sequence is TGCGCCAGCAGCCTTACACAGGGGGCTGAAAATTCACCCCTCCACTTT. Its product reads: CASSLTQGAENSPLHF. The receptor chain draws on TRBV5-1 and TRBJ1-6; 9 nucleotides in the junction match TRBD1. For CDR1 and CDR2, the germline V gene lists SGHRS and YFSETQ. The CDR3 starts with the cysteine, ends with the phenylalanine, and has 16 residues. Only CDR3 DNA is held: 48 bases, read in frame from base 1. The V end gives up 4 bases and the J end 7 bases, leaving 9 bases in the junction not matched to a gene.